Presented here are 4 T cell receptor beta chains from one specimen sequenced in a study of response to subunit inactivated influenza vaccine. One entry per CDR3 protein results from TCRdb running MiXCR on the RT-PCR reads. The sample holds roughly 180,000 distinct CDR3 sequences; nearly 9.5% are singletons and the top ten take approximately 11%. Sample: non-naive T cells sorted from PBMCs, taken on the day of vaccination. The receptors shown here come from a man between 50 and 59 years old who received an inactivated influenza vaccine.

This clonotype was counted only a few times. The chain uses TRBV10-3 and TRBJ2-2; D possibly uses TRBD1 or TRBD2 (5 bases each). This CDR3 region has 15 residues. Germline-derived CDR1 and CDR2 are ENHRY and SYGVKD. V lost 8 bases, J lost 1 base, and 14 bases lay in between. The CDR3 sequence: CAIGSGTGNTGELFF. DNA of the CDR3: TGTGCCATCGGCTCCGGGACCGGGAACACCGGGGAGCTGTTTTTT.

This clonotype was observed at least ten times. The chain links TRBV30 to TRBJ2-1; 10 nucleotides line up with TRBD1. The CDR3 has 15 residues. The trim removed 1 base at V and 6 bases at J, leaving 6 bases unmatched. Looked up from germline, CDR1 is GTSNPN and CDR2 is SVGIG (reference sequence). This chain's CDR3 is CAWSGLWDRGNEQFF. Written as DNA, the CDR3 is TGTGCCTGGAGTGGACTTTGGGACAGGGGCAATGAGCAGTTCTTC.

The gene calls are TRBV21-1 and TRBJ2-3; TRBD2 is taken as the D call from the table, unchecked against the DNA. TRBV21-1 is shown as a pseudogene. The CDR3 extends over 20 amino acids. Written as DNA, the CDR3 is TGTGCCAGCAGCAAGCTAAAAGCGGGAGGCCTATACTACGACACAGATACGCAGTATTTT. It encodes CASSKLKAGGLYYDTDTQYF.

The chain couples TRBV3-1 to TRBJ2-5; 8 bases match TRBD2. The CDR3 has 14 amino acids. Trimming took 4 bases from V and 4 from J; bases not matched to a gene: 5. Germline lookup yields CDR1 LGHDT and CDR2 YNNKEL (reference sequence). CDR3: CASSPPGGGETQYF. The DNA for the CDR3 is TGTGCCAGCAGCCCCCCGGGGGGGGGAGAGACCCAGTACTTC.